A selection of T cell receptor beta chains follows, all from one sample in a study of radiation and T cells in renal cell carcinoma. TCRdb's copy holds only in-frame clones and misses some; the assay was immunoSEQ multiplex PCR. Among 150,000 or so clones listed, 70% to 90% were seen once. The sequencing used blood, collected from a patient whose treatment included radiotherapy and nephrectomy. These receptor sequences come from a woman in her 50s with renal cell carcinoma. The CDR3 runs from the conserved cysteine through the conserved F or W. The order of the fields is CDR3 length, V gene, CDR3 protein.

>15|TRBV5-1
CASSLQGLRNQPQHF
>14|TRBV5-1
CASSLGYSNQPQHF
>16|TRBV18
CASSSQTGGGNQPQHF
>13|TRBV19
CASKAGGWNEQFF
>14|TRBV5-1
CASSLIAEYNEQFF
>15|TRBV2
CASSEANRGGGGYTF
>16|TRBV4-1
CASSQDGRLANEKLFF
>12|TRBV5-1
CASSSGPREQYF
>12|TRBV5-1
CASSLTSYEQYF
>14|TRBV2
CASSEGQGLSPLHF
>14|TRBV7-2
CASRKAGGGTEAFF